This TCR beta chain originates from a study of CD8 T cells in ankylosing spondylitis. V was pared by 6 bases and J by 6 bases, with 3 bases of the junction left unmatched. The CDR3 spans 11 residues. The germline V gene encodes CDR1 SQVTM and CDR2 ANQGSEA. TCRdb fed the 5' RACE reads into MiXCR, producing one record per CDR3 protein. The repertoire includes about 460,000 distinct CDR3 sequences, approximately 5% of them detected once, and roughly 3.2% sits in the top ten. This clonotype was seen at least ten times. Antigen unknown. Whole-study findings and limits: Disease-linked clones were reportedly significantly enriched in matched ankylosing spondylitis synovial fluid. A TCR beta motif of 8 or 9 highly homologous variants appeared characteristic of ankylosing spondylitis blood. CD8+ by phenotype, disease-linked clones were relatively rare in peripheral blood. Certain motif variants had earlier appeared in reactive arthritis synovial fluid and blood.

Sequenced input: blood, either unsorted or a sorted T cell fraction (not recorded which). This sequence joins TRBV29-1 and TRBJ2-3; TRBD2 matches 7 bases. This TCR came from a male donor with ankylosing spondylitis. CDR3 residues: CSVGDYDTQYF. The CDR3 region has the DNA TGCAGCGTGGGGGACTATGATACGCAGTATTTT.